Listed below are T cell receptor beta chains from one sample, sequenced in a study of T cell clusters in autoimmune cytopenias. TCRdb re-called the multiplex PCR reads; one entry per CDR3 protein, DNA not given. Its table lists roughly 6,500 distinct CDR3 sequences. A further study also used this sample, focusing on T cell repertoires in aging, cancer and after chemotherapy.

Sample: peripheral blood. All receptors come from a human donor in good health. The CDR3 runs from the conserved cysteine through the conserved F or W. Each record gives: clone size, V gene, J gene, CDR3 protein. Clone size is not always given. Where it is, it says once, few, many or a class for expanded clones.

abundance: medium-sized
v_gene: TRBV5-4
j_gene: TRBJ2-3
CDR3aa: CASSFGVGGTDTQYF

abundance: medium-sized
v_gene: TRBV5-5
j_gene: TRBJ2-3
CDR3aa: CASSLQRGRADTQYF

abundance: medium-sized
v_gene: TRBV18
j_gene: TRBJ2-2
CDR3aa: CASSPPNTGELFF

abundance: .
v_gene: TRBV6-2/TRBV6-3
j_gene: TRBJ2-1
CDR3aa: CASSYRAGLEQFF

abundance: .
v_gene: TRBV10-2
j_gene: TRBJ2-2
CDR3aa: CASSSSGTVNTGELFF

abundance: .
v_gene: TRBV20-1
j_gene: TRBJ2-1
CDR3aa: CSAPGGASYNEQFF

abundance: .
v_gene: TRBV18
j_gene: TRBJ2-7
CDR3aa: CASSAPPIAGLYEQYF

abundance: medium-sized
v_gene: TRBV5-6
j_gene: TRBJ2-1
CDR3aa: CASSPWTGRGENEQFF

abundance: .
v_gene: TRBV19
j_gene: TRBJ1-2
CDR3aa: CASSIGWGASINYGYTF

abundance: .
v_gene: TRBV27
j_gene: TRBJ1-1
CDR3aa: CASSLKGVTNTEAFF

abundance: medium-sized
v_gene: TRBV19
j_gene: TRBJ2-3
CDR3aa: CASSIDLSDTQYF

abundance: medium-sized
v_gene: TRBV6-1
j_gene: TRBJ2-6
CDR3aa: CASSDRVSGANVLTF

abundance: medium-sized
v_gene: TRBV19
j_gene: TRBJ2-5
CDR3aa: CASSSRAQDLTGETQYF

abundance: .
v_gene: TRBV7-9
j_gene: TRBJ2-3
CDR3aa: CAGSSRGSGRGTDTQYF

abundance: .
v_gene: TRBV30
j_gene: TRBJ1-1
CDR3aa: CAWTDGGGTEAFF

abundance: .
v_gene: TRBV18
j_gene: TRBJ2-7
CDR3aa: CASSPNGNLNEQYF

abundance: medium-sized
v_gene: TRBV5-6
j_gene: TRBJ2-3
CDR3aa: CASSLAGLAGWRDTQYF

abundance: .
v_gene: TRBV6-5
j_gene: TRBJ2-2
CDR3aa: CASREDGTVNTGELFF

abundance: .
v_gene: TRBV27
j_gene: TRBJ2-1
CDR3aa: CASSLDRFLEQFF

abundance: medium-sized
v_gene: TRBV6-5
j_gene: TRBJ1-1
CDR3aa: CASSYSHTEAFF

abundance: medium-sized
v_gene: TRBV19
j_gene: TRBJ2-4
CDR3aa: CASSMGGLAKNIQYF

abundance: medium-sized
v_gene: TRBV6-1
j_gene: TRBJ1-2
CDR3aa: CASSGWDSDYGYTF

abundance: .
v_gene: TRBV6-4
j_gene: TRBJ1-2
CDR3aa: CASSERQGGYGYTF

abundance: medium-sized
v_gene: TRBV19
j_gene: TRBJ2-3
CDR3aa: CASIDRTASPDTQYF

abundance: .
v_gene: TRBV5-4
j_gene: TRBJ2-3
CDR3aa: CASSLLAGGTDTQYF

abundance: .
v_gene: TRBV12-3/TRBV12-4
j_gene: TRBJ2-5
CDR3aa: CASSLYREIQETQYF

abundance: medium-sized
v_gene: TRBV12-3/TRBV12-4
j_gene: TRBJ2-7
CDR3aa: CASSLSRTDGEQYF

abundance: .
v_gene: TRBV7-3
j_gene: TRBJ2-7
CDR3aa: CASSVSGGASYEQYF

abundance: .
v_gene: TRBV12-3/TRBV12-4
j_gene: TRBJ2-2
CDR3aa: CASRPLAGGIVGNTGELFF

abundance: .
v_gene: TRBV13
j_gene: TRBJ2-7
CDR3aa: CASRYTGASYEQYF

abundance: .
v_gene: TRBV6-2/TRBV6-3
j_gene: TRBJ2-3
CDR3aa: CASSPSGSGSDTQYF

abundance: .
v_gene: TRBV7-9
j_gene: TRBJ2-7
CDR3aa: CASSLPGTGSYEQYF

abundance: .
v_gene: TRBV11-1
j_gene: TRBJ2-2
CDR3aa: CASSQGTGNTGELFF

abundance: large
v_gene: TRBV29-1
j_gene: TRBJ2-3
CDR3aa: CSVDRGATNTQYF

abundance: .
v_gene: TRBV11-1
j_gene: TRBJ1-1
CDR3aa: CASSSGGDTEAFF

abundance: medium-sized
v_gene: TRBV6-2/TRBV6-3
j_gene: TRBJ2-7
CDR3aa: CASSSTLALYEQYF

abundance: medium-sized
v_gene: TRBV13
j_gene: TRBJ2-1
CDR3aa: CASSLLAGGPGEQFF

abundance: medium-sized
v_gene: TRBV12-3/TRBV12-4
j_gene: TRBJ1-3
CDR3aa: CASSSPDRNTIYF

abundance: .
v_gene: TRBV4-3
j_gene: TRBJ1-5
CDR3aa: CASSQDPPGYNQPQHF

abundance: medium-sized
v_gene: TRBV10-3
j_gene: TRBJ1-2
CDR3aa: CAISDRRGAGYGYTF

abundance: .
v_gene: TRBV6-2/TRBV6-3
j_gene: TRBJ2-7
CDR3aa: CASSSFGQGHYEQYF

abundance: medium-sized
v_gene: TRBV10-3
j_gene: TRBJ2-6
CDR3aa: CAITGDGANVLTF

abundance: .
v_gene: TRBV7-9
j_gene: TRBJ1-4
CDR3aa: CASSPRDSRPGEKLFF

abundance: medium-sized
v_gene: TRBV6-4
j_gene: TRBJ2-6
CDR3aa: CASSDSGGAGANVLTF

abundance: .
v_gene: TRBV20-1
j_gene: TRBJ2-3
CDR3aa: CSASGQGATDTQYF

abundance: .
v_gene: TRBV5-1
j_gene: TRBJ2-2
CDR3aa: CASMDILANTGELFF

abundance: medium-sized
v_gene: TRBV19
j_gene: TRBJ2-2
CDR3aa: CASSILGQGSSGELFF

abundance: .
v_gene: TRBV5-8
j_gene: TRBJ2-2
CDR3aa: CASSLGQDTGELFF

abundance: .
v_gene: TRBV30
j_gene: TRBJ2-2
CDR3aa: CAWSFGGQNGELFF

abundance: .
v_gene: TRBV10-3
j_gene: TRBJ1-5
CDR3aa: CAISPDGYNQPQHF

abundance: .
v_gene: TRBV13
j_gene: TRBJ1-1
CDR3aa: CASSLGTGDYTEAFF

abundance: .
v_gene: TRBV13
j_gene: TRBJ2-3
CDR3aa: CASSWGTSGRDTDTQYF

abundance: medium-sized
v_gene: TRBV29-1
j_gene: TRBJ1-1
CDR3aa: CSVQEKRTVNTEAFF

abundance: .
v_gene: TRBV7-6
j_gene: TRBJ1-1
CDR3aa: CASSLQESGPEAFF

abundance: medium-sized
v_gene: TRBV20-1
j_gene: TRBJ2-1
CDR3aa: CSATGQPNEQFF

abundance: medium-sized
v_gene: TRBV18
j_gene: TRBJ1-3
CDR3aa: CASSPLRGGPGNTIYF

abundance: medium-sized
v_gene: TRBV18
j_gene: TRBJ1-4
CDR3aa: CASSLQVNEKLFF

abundance: .
v_gene: TRBV10-3
j_gene: TRBJ2-2
CDR3aa: CAISPTSGGATGELFF

abundance: .
v_gene: TRBV6-2/TRBV6-3
j_gene: TRBJ2-1
CDR3aa: CASRPRPGQPPNEQFF

abundance: .
v_gene: TRBV5-6
j_gene: TRBJ2-4
CDR3aa: CASSLVGDARGKNIQYF